This TCR beta chain stems from a study of blood T cell repertoires in COVID-19. J lost 4 bases, V lost 5 bases, and 9 bases had no gene match. Per the germline V gene, CDR1 is SEHNR and CDR2 is FQNEAQ (reference sequence). This CDR3 contains 16 residues. This clone appeared a single time. Sequenced by immunoSEQ multiplex PCR; TCRdb stores in-frame clones only, minus some. The repertoire holds some 48,000 clones, with around 88% as singletons. Sequenced material: peripheral blood. The V call is TRBV7-9, the J call TRBJ2-5; TRBD1 agrees at 11 bases. This TCR came from a human donor in a cohort sampled during active COVID-19. This CDR3 reads CASSTRDRGRGETQYF. CDR3 sequence (DNA): TGTGCCAGCAGCACCCGGGACAGGGGGAGGGGAGAGACCCAGTACTTC.